Following are 10 T cell receptor beta chains from one sample sequenced in a study of blood T cell repertoires in COVID-19 (dated by TCRdb to the early 2020s). Receptor libraries were prepared by the immunoSEQ multiplex PCR assay. The source is immuneACCESS, and TCRdb retained only in-frame sequences with V and J called. Part of the clones is not carried over; for the studies checked, unresolved V genes explain less than half of this, and the remainder is unexplained. This sample gives roughly 150,000 clones in total; 80% to 90% of them show up just once. The biggest ten clones account for more than 7.5% of the sample. What was sequenced was peripheral blood. These receptors all stem from a woman in her forties or fifties with acute or convalescent COVID-19.

This chain joins TRBV6-6 and TRBJ2-7; TRBD2 is a possible D gene (6 bases). V was pared by 0 bases and J by 2 bases, with 14 bases between. The germline gives CDR1 MNHNY, CDR2 SVGAGI (reference sequence). The CDR3 covers 16 residues. CDR3 sequence: CASSYSGPGAAYEQYF. CDR3 DNA sequence: TGTGCCAGCAGTTACTCCGGGCCGGGAGCCGCCTACGAGCAGTACTTC.

V gene TRBV4-2 combines with J gene TRBJ2-2; D remains unclear. V was shortened by 1 base and J by 7 bases, with 4 bases between the two germline ends. This CDR3 spans 12 amino acids. Germline CDR1 is LGHNA and CDR2 is YNFKEQ. CDR3 region: CASSQGSGELFF. The DNA of the CDR3 is TGTGCCAGCAGCCAAGGTAGCGGGGAGCTGTTTTTT.

The rearrangement joins TRBV7-8 to TRBJ1-5; no clear D gene. V lost 1 base and J 6 bases, leaving 7 bases between the germline ends. This CDR3 has 13 amino acids. Germline V gives CDR1 SGHVS, CDR2 FQNEAQ. CDR3 amino acids: CASSLVLSQPQHF. In DNA form, the CDR3 reads TGTGCCAGCAGCTTAGTATTGAGTCAGCCCCAGCATTTT.

V is TRBV2 and J is TRBJ1-3; 7 bases match TRBD1. CDR1 and CDR2 (germline): SNHLY, FYNNEI. The J segment lost 0 bases and the V segment lost 8 bases, leaving 10 bases of the junction unmatched. This CDR3 contains 16 residues. The CDR3 nucleotides read TGTGCCAGCGCTGCGGACAGGACTCTCTCTGGAAACACCATATATTTT. Translation gives CASAADRTLSGNTIYF.

The chain couples TRBV29-1 to TRBJ1-2; 9 bases align to TRBD1. J was trimmed by 7 bases and V by 4 bases; bases with no gene match: 10. Germline V gives CDR1 SQVTM, CDR2 ANQGSEA. The length of the CDR3 is 14 residues. CDR3 sequence reads: CSVGQDRGSVGYTF. The DNA for the CDR3 is TGCAGCGTTGGCCAAGACAGGGGGTCTGTTGGCTACACCTTC. The full variable domain, rest sourced from reference TRBV29-1 and TRBJ1-2, is SAVISQKPSRDICQRGTSLTIQCQVDSQVTMMFWYRQQPGQSLTLIATANQGSEATYESGFVIDKFPISRPNLTFSTLTVSNMSPEDSSIYLCSVGQDRGSVGYTFGSGTRLTVV.

V gene TRBV24-1 combines with J gene TRBJ2-7, with 8 bases lining up with TRBD1. The CDR3 has 15 amino acids. CDR1 KGHDR and CDR2 SFDVKD come from the germline V gene. With V trimmed by 6 bases and J by 2 bases, 8 bases remained unmatched. The CDR3, as DNA: TGTGCCACCAGTCCTGGGACAGGTAATGCCTACGAGCAGTACTTC. Its translation is CATSPGTGNAYEQYF.

This clone was found once. This sequence joins TRBV13 and TRBJ2-7; D possibly corresponds to TRBD1 (6 bases). Per germline, CDR1 PRHDT and CDR2 FYEKMQ (reference sequence). This CDR3 is 14 amino acids long. Trimming took off 6 bases at V and 0 bases at J, with 12 bases between the two ends. The CDR3 DNA reads TGTGCCAGCAGTAGGACAGCCATCTCCTACGAGCAGTACTTC. It yields the protein CASSRTAISYEQYF.

The chain recombines TRBV5-1 with TRBJ2-7; TRBD1 might be the D (5 bases). The germline gives CDR1 SGHRS, CDR2 YFSETQ. This CDR3 contains 15 residues. Trimming left V 1 base short and J 3 bases short, with 14 bases between. For the CDR3, the DNA is TGCGCCAGCAGCTTGTCACCAGGGAAAGGCTACGAGCAGTACTTC. Amino acid sequence: CASSLSPGKGYEQYF.

This clone was recorded a few times. This chain links TRBV9 with TRBJ2-3, with 11 bases that match TRBD2. Unmatched junction bases numbered 16, after V lost 5 bases and J lost 11 bases. CDR1 and CDR2 (germline): SGDLS, YYNGEE. This CDR3 contains 16 residues. The CDR3 protein is CASSTSYGTSGMEQYF. The CDR3 DNA reads as TGTGCCAGCAGTACTAGCTATGGGACTAGCGGTATGGAGCAGTATTTT.

This chain links TRBV10-1 with TRBJ2-1; 7 bases are shared with TRBD2. Germline lookup yields CDR1 WNHNN and CDR2 SYGVQD (reference sequence). There are 13 residues in the CDR3. J was trimmed by 6 bases and V by 7 bases; bases with no gene match: 6. The CDR3 sequence is CASTGLEGNEQFF. CDR3 nucleotide sequence: TGCGCCAGCACCGGACTAGAGGGCAATGAGCAGTTCTTC.